Shown below are 5 T cell receptor beta chains from a single sample sequenced in a study of blood T cells in healthy people across ages. Combining a sample-barcoded 5' primer with a J-beta primer mix, a second PCR ran for roughly 6 to 12 cycles. Each CDR3 protein gets one entry after TCRdb re-called the 5' RACE reads with MiXCR. This sample has a few hundred thousand distinct CDR3 sequences; 25% to 30% occur once, and the top ten carry around a sixth. The sample consisted of blood. These receptors all stem from a woman in her seventies in good health.

The rearrangement uses TRBV5-1 and TRBJ2-2, with D unclear. The CDR3 contains 16 residues. V lost 0 bases and J lost 0, with 9 bases in between. CDR1 SGHRS and CDR2 YFSETQ come from the germline V gene. CDR3 coding DNA: TGCGCCAGCAGCTTGGTCCAGCCTTCGAACACCGGGGAGCTGTTTTTT. Encoded protein: CASSLVQPSNTGELFF.

A word on this clonotype: A much larger clonotype is one base distant, so this may be a read error. The chain uses TRBV7-9 and TRBJ2-5; D gene ambiguous. There are 17 residues in the CDR3. Germline lookup yields CDR1 SEHNR and CDR2 FQNEAQ (reference sequence). Here the CDR3 DNA reads TGTGCCAGCAGCCCACATATGGGCGGATTATTCCAAGAGACCCAGTCCTTC. The encoded protein is CASSPHMGGLFQETQSF.

This clonotype was counted a single time. CDR3 DNA sequence: TGTGCCAGCAGCAAAGGGACAGGGGAATCGAACACTGAAGCTTTCTTT. Translating it yields CASSKGTGESNTEAFF. V usage is TRBV21-1 and J usage is TRBJ1-1; TRBD1, the D gene given by the table, was not confirmed from the DNA. TRBV21-1 is a recognized pseudogene. This CDR3 comprises 16 residues.

The V and J genes are TRBV21-1 and TRBJ2-2; the table's D call of TRBD2 was not tested on the DNA. TRBV21-1 is given as a pseudogene. This CDR3 is 18 amino acids long. CDR3 nucleotides: TGTGCCAGCAGCAGGCTGAGCGGGGGAGAATTGAACACCGGGGAGCTGTTTTTT. The encoded protein is CASSRLSGGELNTGELFF.

V gene TRBV18 combines with J gene TRBJ2-3; D remains unclear. CDR3 size: 15 residues. The V and J ends lost 6 bases and 2 bases respectively, with 15 bases between them. Germline V gene lookup returns CDR1 KGHSH and CDR2 LQKENI. The chain's CDR3 is CASSGDLSSTDTQYF. The DNA of the CDR3 is TGTGCCAGCTCCGGAGATCTTTCTTCCACAGATACGCAGTATTTT.